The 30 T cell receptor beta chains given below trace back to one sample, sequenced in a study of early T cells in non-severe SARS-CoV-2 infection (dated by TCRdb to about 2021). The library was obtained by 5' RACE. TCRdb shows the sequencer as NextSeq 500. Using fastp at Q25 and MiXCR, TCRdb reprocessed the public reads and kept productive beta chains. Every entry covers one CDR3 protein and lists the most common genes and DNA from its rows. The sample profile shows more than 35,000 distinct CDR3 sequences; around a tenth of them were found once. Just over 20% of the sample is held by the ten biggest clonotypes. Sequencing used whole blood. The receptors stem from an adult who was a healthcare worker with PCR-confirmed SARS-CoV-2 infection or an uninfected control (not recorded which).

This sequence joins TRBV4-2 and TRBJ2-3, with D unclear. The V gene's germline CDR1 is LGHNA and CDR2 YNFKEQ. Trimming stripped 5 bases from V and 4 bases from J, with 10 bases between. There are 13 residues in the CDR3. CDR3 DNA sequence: TGTGCCAGCAGCTCGTCAACATCAGATACGCAGTATTTT. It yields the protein CASSSSTSDTQYF.

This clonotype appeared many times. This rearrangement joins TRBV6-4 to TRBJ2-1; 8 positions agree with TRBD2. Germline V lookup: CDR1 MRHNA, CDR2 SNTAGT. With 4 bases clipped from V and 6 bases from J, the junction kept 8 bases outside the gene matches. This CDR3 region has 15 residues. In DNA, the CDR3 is TGTGCCAGCAGTGGGCGAGCGGGAGAGGGCAATGAGCAGTTCTTC. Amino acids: CASSGRAGEGNEQFF.

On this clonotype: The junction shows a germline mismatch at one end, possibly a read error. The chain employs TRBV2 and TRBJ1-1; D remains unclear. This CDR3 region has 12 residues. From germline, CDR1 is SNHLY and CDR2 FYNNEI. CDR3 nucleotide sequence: TGTGCCAGCAGTGTTACAAACAGTGAAGCTTTCTTT. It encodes CASSVTNSEAFF.

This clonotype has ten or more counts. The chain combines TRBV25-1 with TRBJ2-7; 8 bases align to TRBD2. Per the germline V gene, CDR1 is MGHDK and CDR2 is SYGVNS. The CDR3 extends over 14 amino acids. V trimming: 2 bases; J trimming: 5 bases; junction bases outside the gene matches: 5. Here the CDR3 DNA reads TGTGCCAGCAGTGAACGGGAGGGCCTGGACGAGCAGTACTTC. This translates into CASSEREGLDEQYF.

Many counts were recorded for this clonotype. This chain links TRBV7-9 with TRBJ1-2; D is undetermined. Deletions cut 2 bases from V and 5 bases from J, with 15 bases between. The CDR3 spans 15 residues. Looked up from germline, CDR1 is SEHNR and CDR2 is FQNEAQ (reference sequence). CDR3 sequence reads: CASSLQEVAHYGYTF. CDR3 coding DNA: TGTGCCAGCAGCTTACAGGAAGTCGCACATTATGGCTACACCTTC.

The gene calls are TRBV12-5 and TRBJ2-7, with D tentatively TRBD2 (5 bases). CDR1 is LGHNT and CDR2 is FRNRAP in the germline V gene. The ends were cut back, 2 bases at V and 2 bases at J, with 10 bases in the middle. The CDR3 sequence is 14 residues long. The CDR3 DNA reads TGTGCTAGTGGTTTGTATCGGGGAACCTACGAGCAGTACTTC. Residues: CASGLYRGTYEQYF.

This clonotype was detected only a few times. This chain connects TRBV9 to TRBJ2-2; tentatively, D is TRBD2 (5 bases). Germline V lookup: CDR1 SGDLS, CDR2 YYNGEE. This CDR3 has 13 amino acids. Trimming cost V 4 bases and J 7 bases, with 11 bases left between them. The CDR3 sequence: CASSPRAGGELFF. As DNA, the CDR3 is TGTGCCAGCAGCCCCCGGGCGGGCGGGGAGCTGTTTTTT.

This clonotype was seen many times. This CDR3 is CASSLLGWDDTQYF. The CDR3 DNA reads TGTGCCAGCAGCTTATTGGGGTGGGATGATACGCAGTATTTT. The J gene is TRBJ2-3, the V gene TRBV7-3; D remains ambiguous. Germline loops: CDR1 SGHTA, CDR2 FQGTGA. CDR3 length equals 14 residues. Trimming removed 2 bases from V and 6 bases from J, with 12 bases in between.

The CDR3 DNA reads TGTGCCAGCACTTCTTGGGGGGACCTCACCGGGGAGCTGTTTTTT. It translates to CASTSWGDLTGELFF. The chain has TRBV9 and TRBJ2-2; tentative D call: TRBD2 (6 bases). Germline assignment: CDR1 SGDLS and CDR2 YYNGEE. Trimming took 6 bases from V and 4 from J, leaving 16 bases between them. This CDR3 has 15 amino acids. The variable domain in full, with the rest retrieved from reference TRBV9 and TRBJ2-2, is DSGVTQTPKHLITATGQRVTLRCSPRSGDLSVYWYQQSLDQGLQFLIQYYNGEERAKGNILERFSAQQFPDLHSELNLSSLELGDSALYFCASTSWGDLTGELFFGEGSRLTVL.

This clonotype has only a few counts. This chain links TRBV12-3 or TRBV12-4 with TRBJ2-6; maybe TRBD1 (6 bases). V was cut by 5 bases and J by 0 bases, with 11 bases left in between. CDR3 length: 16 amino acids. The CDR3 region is CASSLTGLSGANVLTF. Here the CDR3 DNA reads TGTGCCAGCAGTCTCACAGGGCTCTCTGGGGCCAACGTCCTGACTTTC.

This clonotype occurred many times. CDR3 in DNA: TGTGCCAGCAGTTCCCAGTCCAGCTCTGGAAACACCATATATTTT. This encodes CASSSQSSSGNTIYF. The chain couples TRBV27 to TRBJ1-3, with unresolved D. The CDR3 runs 15 residues. V lost 4 bases, J lost 0 bases, and 10 bases lay in between. Germline V lookup: CDR1 MNHEY, CDR2 SMNVEV (reference sequence).

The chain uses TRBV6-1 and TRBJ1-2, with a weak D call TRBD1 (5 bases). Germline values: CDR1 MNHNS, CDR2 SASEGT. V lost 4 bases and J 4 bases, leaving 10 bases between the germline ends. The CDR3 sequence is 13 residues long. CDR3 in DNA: TGTGCCAGCAGTGCAGGGTTTGGCTATGGCTACACCTTC. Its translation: CASSAGFGYGYTF.

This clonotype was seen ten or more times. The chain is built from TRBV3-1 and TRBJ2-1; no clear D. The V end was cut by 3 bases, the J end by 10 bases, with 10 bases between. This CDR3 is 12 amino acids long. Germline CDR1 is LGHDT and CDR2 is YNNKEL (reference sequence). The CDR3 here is CASSHGVNEQFF. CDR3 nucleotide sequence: TGTGCCAGCAGCCATGGAGTTAACGAGCAGTTCTTC.

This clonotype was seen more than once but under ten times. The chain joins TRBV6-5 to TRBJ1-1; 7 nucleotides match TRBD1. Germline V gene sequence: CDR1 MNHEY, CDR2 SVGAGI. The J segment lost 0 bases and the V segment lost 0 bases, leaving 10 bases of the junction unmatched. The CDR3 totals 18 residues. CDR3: CASSYSFFTGVMNTEAFF. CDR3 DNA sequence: TGTGCCAGCAGTTACTCATTTTTTACAGGGGTCATGAACACTGAAGCTTTCTTT.

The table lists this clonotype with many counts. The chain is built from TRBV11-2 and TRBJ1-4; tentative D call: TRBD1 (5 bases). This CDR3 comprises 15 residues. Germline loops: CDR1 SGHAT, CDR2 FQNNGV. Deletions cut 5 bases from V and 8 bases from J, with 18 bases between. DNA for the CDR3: TGTGCCAGCAGCCTGCGGGGCCCGTCGGGGGAAAAACTGTTTTTT. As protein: CASSLRGPSGEKLFF.

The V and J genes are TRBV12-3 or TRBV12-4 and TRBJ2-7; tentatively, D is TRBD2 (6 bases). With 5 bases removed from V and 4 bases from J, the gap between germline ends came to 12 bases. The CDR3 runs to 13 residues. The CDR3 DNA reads TGTGCCAGCAGTAAGACTAGGGGATACGAGCAGTACTTC. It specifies CASSKTRGYEQYF.

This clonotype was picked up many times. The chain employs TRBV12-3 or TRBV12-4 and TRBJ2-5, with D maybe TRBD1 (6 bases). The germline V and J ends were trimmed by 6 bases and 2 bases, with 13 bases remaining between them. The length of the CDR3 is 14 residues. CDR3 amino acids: CASSSGQRQETQYF. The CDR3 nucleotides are TGTGCCAGCAGCTCCGGACAGCGACAAGAGACCCAGTACTTC.

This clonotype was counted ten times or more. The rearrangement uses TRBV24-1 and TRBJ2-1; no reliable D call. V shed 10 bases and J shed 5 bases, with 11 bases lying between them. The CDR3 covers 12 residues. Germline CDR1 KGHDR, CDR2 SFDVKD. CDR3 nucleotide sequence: TGTGCCACGGGGTTGGGCAACAATGAGCAGTTCTTC. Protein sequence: CATGLGNNEQFF.

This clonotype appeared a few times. The CDR3 DNA is TGCGCCAGCAGCCAAGATCGAGCAGGGGGACAGTTCTTC. The encoded protein is CASSQDRAGGQFF. The chain has TRBV4-3 and TRBJ2-1; TRBD1 agrees at 7 bases. Trimming cost V 0 bases and J 13 bases; bases outside gene matches: 6. The germline CDR1 and CDR2 sequences are LGHNA and YSLEER. CDR3 length equals 13 residues.

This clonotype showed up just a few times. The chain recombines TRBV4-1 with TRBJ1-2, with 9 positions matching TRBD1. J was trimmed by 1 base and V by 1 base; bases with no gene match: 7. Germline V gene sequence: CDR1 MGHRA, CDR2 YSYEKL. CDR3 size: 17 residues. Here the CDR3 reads CASSQGYRGRSNYGYTF. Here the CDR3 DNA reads TGCGCCAGCAGCCAAGGATACAGGGGGCGAAGTAACTATGGCTACACCTTC.

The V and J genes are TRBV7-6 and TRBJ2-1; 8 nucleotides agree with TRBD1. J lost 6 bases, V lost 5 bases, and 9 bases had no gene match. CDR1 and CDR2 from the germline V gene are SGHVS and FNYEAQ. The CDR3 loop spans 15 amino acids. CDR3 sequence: CASSTLQGGGNEQFF. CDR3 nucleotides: TGTGCCAGCAGCACGTTACAGGGGGGAGGCAATGAGCAGTTCTTC.

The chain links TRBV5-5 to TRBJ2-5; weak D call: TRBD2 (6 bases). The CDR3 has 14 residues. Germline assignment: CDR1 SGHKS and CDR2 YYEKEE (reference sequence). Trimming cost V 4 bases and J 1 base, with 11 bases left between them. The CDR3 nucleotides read TGTGCCAGCAGCCACTCGGGGGTCCAAGAGACCCAGTACTTC. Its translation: CASSHSGVQETQYF. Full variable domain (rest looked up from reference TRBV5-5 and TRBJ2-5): DAGVTQSPTHLIKTRGQQVTLRCSPISGHKSVSWYQQVLGQGPQFIFQYYEKEERGRGNFPDRFSARQFPNYSSELNVNALLLGDSALYLCASSHSGVQETQYFGPGTRLLVL.

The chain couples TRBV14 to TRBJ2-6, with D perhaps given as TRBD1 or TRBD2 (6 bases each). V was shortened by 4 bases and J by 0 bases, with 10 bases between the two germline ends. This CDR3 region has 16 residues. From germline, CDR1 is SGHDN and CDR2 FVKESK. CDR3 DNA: TGTGCCAGCAGCCCACAGGGACTCTCTGGGGCCAACGTCCTGACTTTC. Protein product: CASSPQGLSGANVLTF.

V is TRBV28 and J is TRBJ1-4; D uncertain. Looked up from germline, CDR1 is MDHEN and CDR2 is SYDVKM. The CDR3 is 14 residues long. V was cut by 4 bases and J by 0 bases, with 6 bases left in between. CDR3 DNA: TGTGCCAGCAGTTCCCCGGCAACTAATGAAAAACTGTTTTTT. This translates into CASSSPATNEKLFF. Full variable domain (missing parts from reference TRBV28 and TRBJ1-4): DVKVTQSSRYLVKRTGEKVFLECVQDMDHENMFWYRQDPGLGLRLIYFSYDVKMKEKGDIPEGYSVSREKKERFSLILESASTNQTSMYLCASSSPATNEKLFFGSGTQLSVL.

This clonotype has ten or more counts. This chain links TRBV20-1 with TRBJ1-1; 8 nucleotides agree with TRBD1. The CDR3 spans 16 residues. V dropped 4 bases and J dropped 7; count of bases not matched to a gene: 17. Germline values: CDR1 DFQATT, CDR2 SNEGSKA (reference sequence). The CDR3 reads CSATRQGRKPVNEAFF. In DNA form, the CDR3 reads TGCAGTGCTACCCGACAGGGGCGAAAACCGGTAAATGAAGCTTTCTTT.

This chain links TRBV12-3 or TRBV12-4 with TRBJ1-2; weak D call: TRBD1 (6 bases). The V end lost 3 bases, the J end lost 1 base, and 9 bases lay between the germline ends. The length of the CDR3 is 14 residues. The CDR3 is CASSLGGGNYGYTF. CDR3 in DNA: TGTGCCAGCAGTTTGGGAGGGGGTAACTATGGCTACACCTTC.

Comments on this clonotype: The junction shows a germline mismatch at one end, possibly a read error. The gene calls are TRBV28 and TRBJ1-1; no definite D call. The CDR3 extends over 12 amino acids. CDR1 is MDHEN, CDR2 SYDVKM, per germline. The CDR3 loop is CASKQRNTEVFF. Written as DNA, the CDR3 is TGTGCCAGTAAACAGAGGAACACTGAAGTTTTCTTT.

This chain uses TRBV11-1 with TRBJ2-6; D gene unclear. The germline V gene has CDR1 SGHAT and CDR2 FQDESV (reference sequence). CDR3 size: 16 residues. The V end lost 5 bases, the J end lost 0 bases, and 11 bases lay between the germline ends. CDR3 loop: CASSAPTDSGANVLTF. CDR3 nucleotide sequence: TGTGCCAGCAGCGCCCCCACGGACTCTGGGGCCAACGTCCTGACTTTC.

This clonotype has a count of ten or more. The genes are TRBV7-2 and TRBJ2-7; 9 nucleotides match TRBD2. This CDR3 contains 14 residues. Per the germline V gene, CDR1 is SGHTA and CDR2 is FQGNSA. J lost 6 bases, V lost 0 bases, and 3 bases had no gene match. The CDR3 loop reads CASSLAAGGGEQYF. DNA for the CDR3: TGTGCCAGCAGCTTAGCAGCGGGAGGAGGCGAGCAGTACTTC.

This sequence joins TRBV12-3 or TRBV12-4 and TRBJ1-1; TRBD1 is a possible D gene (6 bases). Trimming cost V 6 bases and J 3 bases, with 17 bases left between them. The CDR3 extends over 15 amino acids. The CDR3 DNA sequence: TGTGCCAGCAGCCCTTGGGAGGGGGAACACACTGAAGCTTTCTTT. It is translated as CASSPWEGEHTEAFF.